The 2 T cell receptor beta chains below were found in one sample sequenced in a study of human T cells and chemical hapten exposure. TCRdb reanalysed the RACE reads using MiXCR and keeps one entry per CDR3 protein. The data contain hundreds of thousands of distinct CDR3 sequences, 6% to 7% of them seen just once; the ten biggest clones take up around 5.6%. The sample's time point: patch test 2, 6 weeks after DPC sensitization. Documented treatment: therapeutic diphenylcyclopropenone sensitization with weekly scalp DPC. Material: whole blood, obtained in connection with sensitization to the hapten diphenylcyclopropenone (DPC). These receptors all come from a woman aged 18-35 years with alopecia areata. Some clones in this sample may be carry-over from other donors' samples.

In this sample, this clonotype turned up a few times. The V gene is TRBV4-1, the J gene TRBJ2-3; a weak D match, TRBD2 (5 bases). This CDR3 spans 17 amino acids. V was cut by 1 base and J by 0 bases, with 14 bases left in between. Germline CDR1 and CDR2: MGHRA and YSYEKL. The DNA for the CDR3 is TGCGCCAGCAGCCAAGGAGGACTGAACTTAAGCACAGATACGCAGTATTTT. It codes for CASSQGGLNLSTDTQYF.

This chain uses TRBV27 with TRBJ2-7; TRBD2 agrees at 13 bases. The trim removed 6 bases at V and 5 bases at J, leaving 7 bases unmatched. This CDR3 spans 15 amino acids. CDR1 is MNHEY and CDR2 is SMNVEV in the germline V gene (reference sequence). The CDR3 loop reads CASRPLAGGPHEQYF. CDR3 sequence (DNA): TGTGCCAGCAGGCCACTAGCGGGGGGGCCGCACGAGCAGTACTTC.